This record concerns one TCR beta chain sequence. Per germline, CDR1 MGHRA and CDR2 YSYEKL. V lost 3 bases, J lost 13 bases, and 16 bases stayed unmatched. This CDR3 comprises 17 residues. As handled by the study authors: Amplification with reference gene primers provided the estimates of nucleated cell counts. Sequencing was performed with immunoSEQ multiplex PCR; in TCRdb, only in-frame clones are kept and a portion is missing. D and trimming come from the DNA, and the V and J calls and clone size come from that table. The table has about 47,000 clones, about four fifths seen once. The record originates from a study of blood T cell repertoires in COVID-19. Study details: Nucleic acid was either cDNA or gDNA, and it came from T cells, B-cell-depleted T cells, or PBMCs.

The V and J genes are TRBV4-1 and TRBJ1-6; 9 nucleotides line up with TRBD1. Sequenced: peripheral blood. The receptor was derived from a man in his fifties or sixties with acute or convalescent COVID-19. This CDR3 is CASSQSPPRDRAAPLHF. CDR3 bases: TGCGCCAGCAGCCAGTCTCCTCCTAGGGACAGGGCCGCTCCCCTCCACTTT.